In its sample, the clone carrying this T cell receptor beta chain was seen a few times. What it recognizes is unknown. The record originates from a study of T cells in Graves' hyperthyroidism and ophthalmopathy. This CDR3 is 13 amino acids long. Germline CDR1 and CDR2: GTSNPN and SVGIG (reference sequence). The ends were cut back, 5 bases at V and 0 bases at J, with 8 bases in the middle. Study-wide points: Before onset, by a median of approximately 6.8 months, the model predicted ophthalmopathy.

From RNA transcripts, TCR beta CDR3 regions were amplified. The HTBI primer set drove a first-round RT-PCR of the TCR CDR3. One entry per CDR3 protein, called by TCRdb with MiXCR from the multiplex PCR reads. Of fewer than 650,000 distinct CDR3 sequences listed, approximately 15% are singletons. The study enrolled patients aged 18 to 65 with newly diagnosed hyperthyroidism of under 2 months' duration. Using around 10 ml of fresh peripheral blood, PBMCs were prepared. V usage is TRBV30 and J usage is TRBJ1-3, with no clear D. This clonotype was obtained from a woman in her 30s with Graves' hyperthyroidism that later progressed to Graves' ophthalmopathy. The sequenced material came from blood. For the CDR3, the DNA is TGTGCCTGGTTATTCTACTCTGGAAACACCATATATTTT. This sequence encodes CAWLFYSGNTIYF.